This TCR beta chain was captured in a study of molecular identifiers for immune sequencing clone quantification. TCRdb fed the PCR reads into MiXCR, producing one record per CDR3 protein. The sample lists about half a million distinct CDR3 sequences, around 23% occurring once. V lost 5 bases and J lost 5; bases outside the gene matches: 7. Germline values: CDR1 SGHVS, CDR2 FNYEAQ. There are 15 residues in the CDR3. The chain uses TRBV7-6 and TRBJ2-5, with 11 bases identical to TRBD1. This TCR derives from a human donor in good health. Some libraries in this study had Jurkat cell RNA spiked in. The specimen was naive CD8+ T cells from blood, with Jurkat cell RNA spiked in. Subset in this sample: FACS-sorted CD8+CD4-CCR7+CD45RA+ naive T cells. The CDR3 DNA follows: TGTGCCAGCAGCACCCGGGACAGGGGGATTGAGACCCAGTACTTC. Translating it yields CASSTRDRGIETQYF.